The 24 T cell receptor beta chains presented below share a single source sample, sequenced in a study of vaccination and CD4 T cells after COVID-19. These receptors have no identified antigens. The treatment: approximately 9-day PBMC culture with coronavirus spike peptide pools or control peptides (ViraFEST assay). Sequencing of DNA taken from cultured CD4+ T cells relied on the Oncomine TCR Beta short-read assay. MiXCR, run by TCRdb on the PCR reads, gives a single entry per CDR3 protein. The table includes about 20,000 distinct CDR3 sequences, 38% detected once. The input for sequencing was CD4+ T cells from blood, cultured in vitro, taken before SARS-CoV-2 vaccination. The receptors were gathered from a human donor who received a COVID-19 vaccine.

The V gene is TRBV20-1, the J gene TRBJ2-3; D ambiguous. Per germline, CDR1 DFQATT and CDR2 SNEGSKA (reference sequence). The CDR3 has 14 residues. The ends were cut back, 6 bases at V and 7 bases at J, with 20 bases in the middle. CDR3 sequence (DNA): TGCAGTGCCACCTCACGGGCGGTCCCAAATACGCAGTATTTT. Translating gives CSATSRAVPNTQYF.

The CDR3 loop is CASSLEVGQGGNTIYF. For the CDR3, the DNA is TGTGCCAGCAGTTTAGAGGTGGGACAGGGAGGTAACACCATATATTTT. The chain uses TRBV12-3 or TRBV12-4 and TRBJ1-3; 9 nucleotides align to TRBD1. The V segment lost 1 base and the J segment 7 bases; nucleotides outside the gene matches: 8. The CDR3 has 16 amino acids.

This clonotype has a handful of counts. The chain couples TRBV27 to TRBJ2-5, with D possibly matching TRBD1 (6 bases). Trimming took 7 bases from V and 7 from J, leaving 19 bases between them. This CDR3 is 14 amino acids long. In germline, CDR1 is MNHEY, CDR2 SMNVEV (reference sequence). CDR3 residues: CASKQGSPGGTQYF. CDR3 bases: TGTGCCAGCAAACAGGGTAGCCCTGGGGGGACCCAGTACTTC.

The V and J genes are TRBV18 and TRBJ1-1; TRBD1 is a possible D gene (5 bases). Trimming pared 8 bases from V and 1 base from J, leaving 11 bases between. The germline CDR1 and CDR2 sequences are KGHSH and LQKENI. This CDR3 comprises 13 residues. CDR3 in DNA: TGTGCCAGCCTAGCGACAGCGAACACTGAAGCTTTCTTT. Amino acids: CASLATANTEAFF.

The V call is TRBV7-7, the J call TRBJ2-1; D gene ambiguous. Per the germline V gene, CDR1 is SSHAT and CDR2 is FNYEAQ (reference sequence). V was cut by 1 base and J by 7 bases, with 8 bases left in between. CDR3 length: 13 amino acids. This CDR3 is CASSLGQNNEQFF. The CDR3, as DNA: TGTGCCAGCAGCTTAGGCCAGAATAATGAGCAGTTCTTC.

V usage is TRBV7-9 and J usage is TRBJ1-4; TRBD1 matches 7 bases. The CDR3 loop spans 16 amino acids. The germline gives CDR1 SEHNR, CDR2 FQNEAQ (reference sequence). The trim removed 4 bases at V and 3 bases at J, leaving 8 bases unmatched. The CDR3 sequence is CASSSWRGPSNEKLFF. CDR3 DNA: TGTGCCAGCAGCTCCTGGAGGGGGCCGTCTAATGAAAAACTGTTTTTT.

This sequence joins TRBV21-1 and TRBJ1-2; the table calls TRBD1, which could not be checked here. TRBV21-1 is listed as a pseudogene. The CDR3 runs 18 residues. In nucleotides, the CDR3 is TGTGCCAGCAGCAAACGGCCCTCCGGGACAGGGGCCTACTATGGCTACACCTTC. It encodes CASSKRPSGTGAYYGYTF.

This clonotype appeared a few times. The rearrangement links TRBV20-1 to TRBJ2-5; D is ambiguous. V dropped 3 bases and J dropped 1 base, with 6 bases sitting between them. Germline V CDR1 and CDR2: DFQATT, SNEGSKA (reference sequence). The CDR3 loop spans 12 amino acids. In nucleotides, the CDR3 is TGCAGTGCTAGCCGGCTCCAAGAGACCCAGTACTTC. This translates into CSASRLQETQYF.

V and J are TRBV11-2 and TRBJ2-1; D ambiguous. V was clipped by 5 bases and J by 7 bases, with 18 bases between them. The V gene's germline CDR1 is SGHAT and CDR2 FQNNGV. The CDR3 has 15 amino acids. The CDR3 region is CASSPLGWAHNEQFF. The CDR3 DNA is TGTGCCAGCAGCCCCCTTGGCTGGGCGCATAATGAGCAGTTCTTC. The entire variable domain, with the rest obtained from reference TRBV11-2 and TRBJ2-1, is as follows: EAGVAQSPRYKIIEKRQSVAFWCNPISGHATLYWYQQILGQGPKLLIQFQNNGVVDDSQLPKDRFSAERLKGVDSTLKIQPAKLEDSAVYLCASSPLGWAHNEQFFGPGTRLTVL.

The chain has TRBV12-3 or TRBV12-4 and TRBJ1-3; TRBD1 matches at 7 bases. V lost 1 base to trimming and J lost 7 bases; unmatched junction nucleotides: 10. The CDR3 totals 16 residues. CDR3 in DNA: TGTGCCAGCAGTTTAGGGACACCTAGGGGGCTGAACACCATATATTTT. This gives the protein CASSLGTPRGLNTIYF.

Here the CDR3 reads CASSRRGGLGHEQFF. In DNA form, the CDR3 reads TGTGCCAGCAGCCGGCGGGGGGGCCTCGGCCATGAGCAGTTCTTC. The gene calls are TRBV11-2 and TRBJ2-1, with 9 nucleotides matching TRBD2. Losses at the gene ends were 5 bases for V and 8 bases for J; bases not matched to a gene: 10. CDR3 size: 15 residues. From germline, CDR1 is SGHAT and CDR2 FQNNGV.

The chain carries TRBV21-1 and TRBJ2-5; TRBD2, the table's D call, lacks a check against the DNA. TRBV21-1 is given as a pseudogene. This CDR3 has 16 amino acids. The CDR3 is CASNSPGRDSQETQYF. The CDR3 coding sequence is TGTGCCAGCAACTCCCCCGGCCGGGACTCTCAAGAGACCCAGTACTTC.

The chain combines TRBV7-8 with TRBJ2-5; 7 bases align to TRBD1. Looked up from germline, CDR1 is SGHVS and CDR2 is FQNEAQ. V was pared by 4 bases and J by 5 bases, with 10 bases of the junction left unmatched. The CDR3 is 15 residues long. The CDR3: CASSSSTGFRETQYF. DNA of the CDR3: TGTGCCAGCAGCTCCTCGACAGGGTTTAGGGAGACCCAGTACTTC.

The chain employs TRBV5-3 and TRBJ1-5; D is perhaps TRBD1 (5 bases). TRBV5-3 is known as an ORF, though its function is uncertain. This CDR3 region has 15 residues. Deletions cut 8 bases from V and 4 bases from J, with 19 bases between. This chain's CDR3 is CASSARDGLNQPQHF. Written as DNA, the CDR3 is TGTGCCAGCAGCGCCCGGGACGGACTAAATCAGCCCCAGCATTTT.

The chain joins TRBV30 to TRBJ1-2; no clear D gene. Germline V lookup: CDR1 GTSNPN, CDR2 SVGIG (reference sequence). The V end lost 4 bases, the J end lost 3 bases, and 6 bases lay between the germline ends. The CDR3 totals 11 residues. The CDR3 coding sequence is TGTGCCTGGAAGAGGGACTATGGCTACACCTTC. It is translated as CAWKRDYGYTF.

In its sample, this clonotype was seen a few times. V and J are TRBV2 and TRBJ2-5; D not resolved. Trimming stripped 6 bases from V and 4 bases from J, with 12 bases between. This CDR3 has 13 residues. The V gene's germline CDR1 is SNHLY and CDR2 FYNNEI. In DNA form, the CDR3 reads TGTGCCAGCAGCCAAGACCCTGGAGAGACCCAGTACTTC. It is translated as CASSQDPGETQYF.

The chain is built from TRBV25-1 and TRBJ1-2; possible D gene TRBD1, 5 bases. This CDR3 contains 13 residues. CDR1 MGHDK and CDR2 SYGVNS come from the germline V gene. With 3 bases removed from V and 7 bases from J, the gap between germline ends came to 12 bases. The CDR3 spells CASSDPPGTGYTF. Here the CDR3 DNA reads TGTGCCAGCAGTGACCCCCCGGGGACTGGCTACACCTTC.

The chain has TRBV20-1 and TRBJ1-6, with TRBD1 identical over 8 bases. The V and J ends lost 7 bases and 8 bases, in that order; junction bases with no gene match: 16. Germline values: CDR1 DFQATT, CDR2 SNEGSKA (reference sequence). CDR3 length: 16 residues. CDR3 bases: TGCAGTGAGTGGGATCCGGGACAGGCCTTTCATTCACCCCTCCACTTT. As protein: CSEWDPGQAFHSPLHF.

This clonotype has just one count. This may be a read error, as it is one base from a much larger clone. This chain's CDR3 is CASSLISGGTFTDTQYF. CDR3 DNA sequence: TGTGCCAGCAGCCTTATTAGCGGGGGTACCTTCACAGATACGCAGTATTTT. The V and J genes are TRBV7-2 and TRBJ2-3, with 9 bases lining up with TRBD2. Germline V gene data show CDR1 as SGHTA and CDR2 as FQGNSA. The junction had 11 bases not matched to a gene; V was cut back by 5 bases and J by 2 bases. The CDR3 contains 17 residues. Based on the CDR3 plus reference TRBV7-2 and TRBJ2-3, the full variable domain is GAGVSQSPSNKVTEKGKDVELRCDPISGHTALYWYRQSLGQGLEFLIYFQGNSAPDKSGLPSDRFSAERTGGSVSTLTIQRTQQEDSAVYLCASSLISGGTFTDTQYFGPGTRLTVL.

The chain carries TRBV18 and TRBJ2-2, with unresolved D. This CDR3 is 14 amino acids long. Trimming left V 3 bases short and J 10 bases short, with 15 bases between. In germline, CDR1 is KGHSH, CDR2 LQKENI. The CDR3 reads CASSPTGTRAELFF. CDR3 sequence (DNA): TGTGCCAGCTCACCTACGGGTACCCGCGCGGAGCTGTTTTTT.

The chain couples TRBV20-1 to TRBJ2-7; TRBD1 matches at 9 bases. The J segment lost 4 bases and the V segment lost 6 bases, leaving 7 bases of the junction unmatched. Germline CDR1 reads DFQATT; CDR2 reads SNEGSKA (reference sequence). This CDR3 is built from 13 residues. CDR3: CSALGQGMYEQYF. DNA for the CDR3: TGCAGTGCACTAGGACAGGGGATGTACGAGCAGTACTTC.

This clonotype was found a few times. The gene calls are TRBV20-1 and TRBJ2-7; TRBD1 aligns across 8 bases. CDR3 size: 14 residues. The germline gives CDR1 DFQATT, CDR2 SNEGSKA (reference sequence). V shed 6 bases, J shed 3 bases, and the junction held 10 bases outside the gene matches. Here the CDR3 DNA reads TGCAGTGCCCAACCGGACAGGGCGGGCTACGAGCAGTACTTC. It specifies CSAQPDRAGYEQYF.

The V and J genes are TRBV30 and TRBJ1-1, with D unresolved. The CDR3 runs to 10 residues. V was cut by 6 bases and J by 7 bases, with 9 bases left in between. The germline V gene encodes CDR1 GTSNPN and CDR2 SVGIG (reference sequence). CDR3 sequence reads: CACLNGEAFF. The CDR3 DNA reads TGTGCCTGCCTAAATGGTGAAGCTTTCTTT. Together with reference TRBV30 and TRBJ1-1, the CDR3 gives the full variable domain: SQTIHQWPATLVQPVGSPLSLECTVEGTSNPNLYWYRQAAGRGLQLLFYSVGIGQISSEVPQNLSASRPQDRQFILSSKKLLLSDSGFYLCACLNGEAFFGQGTRLTVV.

The chain uses TRBV6-1 and TRBJ2-3, with 8 bases matching TRBD2. Germline-derived CDR1 and CDR2 are MNHNS and SASEGT. The CDR3 extends over 14 amino acids. Germline trimming cut 8 bases from V and 3 bases from J; bases unmatched to any gene: 7. The CDR3 loop reads CASRAGGGTDTQYF. CDR3 coding DNA: TGTGCCAGCCGGGCGGGGGGTGGAACAGATACGCAGTATTTT.